These 22 T cell receptor beta chains share one sample of origin, sequenced in a study of blood T cell repertoires in COVID-19. The assay was immunoSEQ multiplex PCR, and TCRdb's table has in-frame clones only and misses some. Among 75,000 or so clones, roughly 84% were seen once, and the ten largest hold around 3.3%. Sequences were obtained from peripheral blood. The receptors stem from a man aged 45 to 65 with acute or convalescent COVID-19.

This chain joins TRBV7-9 and TRBJ1-1; no clear D. CDR3 length: 13 residues. Trimming removed 5 bases from V and 2 bases from J, with 9 bases in between. The germline gives CDR1 SEHNR, CDR2 FQNEAQ (reference sequence). The chain's CDR3 is CASSPAGNTEAFF. The CDR3 DNA is TGTGCCAGCAGCCCCGCGGGAAACACTGAAGCTTTCTTT. Full variable domain (rest looked up from reference TRBV7-9 and TRBJ1-1): DTGVSQNPRHKITKRGQNVTFRCDPISEHNRLYWYRQTLGQGPEFLTYFQNEAQLEKSRLLSDRFSAERPKGSFSTLEIQRTEQGDSAMYLCASSPAGNTEAFFGQGTRLTVV.

This chain connects TRBV7-2 to TRBJ1-3; D is uncertain. This CDR3 is 15 amino acids long. Trimming removed 5 bases at V and 4 bases at J, with 15 bases between. The germline gives CDR1 SGHTA, CDR2 FQGNSA. CDR3 sequence reads: CASSGRTAAGNTIYF. The CDR3 DNA sequence: TGTGCCAGCAGCGGAAGGACTGCGGCGGGAAACACCATATATTTT. Drawing the rest from reference TRBV7-2 and TRBJ1-3, the complete variable domain is GAGVSQSPSNKVTEKGKDVELRCDPISGHTALYWYRQSLGQGLEFLIYFQGNSAPDKSGLPSDRFSAERTGGSVSTLTIQRTQQEDSAVYLCASSGRTAAGNTIYFGEGSWLTVV.

The chain recombines TRBV4-2 with TRBJ2-7; TRBD1 aligns across 9 bases. The CDR3 consists of 16 residues. J was trimmed by 3 bases and V by 0 bases; bases with no gene match: 6. The germline V gene encodes CDR1 LGHNA and CDR2 YNFKEQ. The CDR3 reads CASSQEAGTGIYEQYF. As DNA, the CDR3 is TGTGCCAGCAGCCAAGAGGCAGGGACAGGGATCTACGAGCAGTACTTC.

This chain connects TRBV25-1 to TRBJ1-6; a weak D match, TRBD1 (5 bases). This CDR3 is 17 amino acids long. Per the germline V gene, CDR1 is MGHDK and CDR2 is SYGVNS. V was clipped by 4 bases and J by 1 base, with 14 bases between them. The CDR3 protein is CASSGQGFGSYNSPLHF. The CDR3 DNA is TGTGCCAGCAGTGGGCAGGGTTTTGGATCCTATAATTCACCCCTCCACTTT. Filled out from reference TRBV25-1 and TRBJ1-6, the complete variable domain reads EADIYQTPRYLVIGTGKKITLECSQTMGHDKMYWYQQDPGMELHLIHYSYGVNSTEKGDLSSESTVSRIRTEHFPLTLESARPSHTSQYLCASSGQGFGSYNSPLHFGNGTRLTVT.

The CDR3 bases are TGTGCCAGCAGTTACCTATTCTTGAACACTGAAGCTTTCTTT. It is translated as CASSYLFLNTEAFF. The chain links TRBV6-2 or TRBV6-3 to TRBJ1-1; D ambiguous. The CDR3 has 14 residues. Trimming shortened V by 2 bases and J by 0 bases, and 7 bases separated the two germline ends. Germline V CDR1 and CDR2: MNHEY, SVGEGT.

The CDR3 reads CASSPWTGPNTEAFF. The CDR3 DNA is TGTGCCAGTAGTCCCTGGACAGGGCCGAACACTGAAGCTTTCTTT. V usage is TRBV19 and J usage is TRBJ1-1, with 8 positions matching TRBD1. This CDR3 has 15 residues. Trimming took 5 bases from V and 1 from J; bases not matched to a gene: 6. The germline V gene has CDR1 LNHDA and CDR2 SQIVND (reference sequence).

This clone was seen only a few times. V and J are TRBV12-5 and TRBJ1-2; D is undetermined. The CDR3 is 15 amino acids. V shed 6 bases and J shed 7 bases, with 21 bases lying between them. The germline V gene has CDR1 LGHNT and CDR2 FRNRAP. CDR3 amino acids: CASGPRGPTPGGYTF. The DNA for the CDR3 is TGTGCTAGTGGCCCCAGAGGGCCCACACCAGGTGGCTACACCTTC.

The chain combines TRBV24-1 with TRBJ1-1; D perhaps matches TRBD1 (5 bases). The CDR3 is 14 residues long. The germline V gene encodes CDR1 KGHDR and CDR2 SFDVKD. With 3 bases removed from V and 4 bases from J, the gap between germline ends came to 11 bases. CDR3 in DNA: TGTGCCACCAGTGATCCCAAAAGGGGCACTGAAGCTTTCTTT. Translating gives CATSDPKRGTEAFF.

In its sample, this clone was seen a few times. V gene TRBV5-4 combines with J gene TRBJ2-2; maybe TRBD2 (6 bases). Germline assignment: CDR1 SGHNT and CDR2 YYREEE (reference sequence). The CDR3 extends over 13 amino acids. V shed 10 bases and J shed 6 bases, with 16 bases lying between them. Here the CDR3 reads CAGGLGAAGELFF. The CDR3 bases are TGTGCCGGGGGACTTGGGGCGGCCGGGGAGCTGTTTTTT. The full variable domain, in which reference TRBV5-4 and TRBJ2-2 provide the parts outside the CDR3, is ETGVTQSPTHLIKTRGQQVTLRCSSQSGHNTVSWYQQALGQGPQFIFQYYREEENGRGNFPPRFSGLQFPNYSSELNVNALELDDSALYLCAGGLGAAGELFFGEGSRLTVL.

This sequence joins TRBV24-1 and TRBJ2-3, with D uncertain. Germline V gives CDR1 KGHDR, CDR2 SFDVKD. This CDR3 comprises 13 residues. V gave up 3 bases and J gave up 0 bases, with 3 bases separating them. CDR3 DNA sequence: TGTGCCACCAGTGATACTAGCACAGATACGCAGTATTTT. Translated, it gives CATSDTSTDTQYF.

The V and J genes are TRBV4-3 and TRBJ2-3; D is uncertain. Germline CDR1 is LGHNA and CDR2 is YSLEER. The CDR3 is 14 residues long. V was clipped by 0 bases and J by 2 bases, with 6 bases between them. Here the CDR3 reads CASSQDQFTDTQYF. CDR3 nucleotide sequence: TGCGCCAGCAGCCAAGACCAGTTCACAGATACGCAGTATTTT.

The chain carries TRBV6-5 and TRBJ1-5, with D possibly TRBD1 on 6 matching bases. The CDR3 totals 15 residues. V was cut by 6 bases and J by 4 bases, with 16 bases left in between. Per germline, CDR1 MNHEY and CDR2 SVGAGI. The DNA for the CDR3 is TGTGCCAGCAGGCCTCCGGGGGGCCCGAATCAGCCCCAGCATTTT. This sequence encodes CASRPPGGPNQPQHF.

The gene calls are TRBV5-1 and TRBJ1-6; maybe TRBD1 (6 bases). V lost 4 bases, J lost 5 bases, and 10 bases lay in between. Germline CDR1 is SGHRS and CDR2 is YFSETQ. The CDR3 loop spans 14 amino acids. CDR3 bases: TGCGCCAGCAGCACGAACAGGGATAATTCACCCCTCCACTTT. It encodes CASSTNRDNSPLHF.

This rearrangement joins TRBV28 to TRBJ1-1; a weak D match, TRBD1 (5 bases). CDR3 length: 15 amino acids. V dropped 7 bases and J dropped 5 bases, with 20 bases sitting between them. The germline V gene encodes CDR1 MDHEN and CDR2 SYDVKM. CDR3 loop: CASNPPGEGRTEAFF. CDR3 bases: TGTGCCAGCAATCCCCCGGGTGAGGGGAGGACTGAAGCTTTCTTT. Based on the CDR3 plus reference TRBV28 and TRBJ1-1, the full variable domain is DVKVTQSSRYLVKRTGEKVFLECVQDMDHENMFWYRQDPGLGLRLIYFSYDVKMKEKGDIPEGYSVSREKKERFSLILESASTNQTSMYLCASNPPGEGRTEAFFGQGTRLTVV.

The chain has TRBV19 and TRBJ1-1; D ambiguous. The germline V gene encodes CDR1 LNHDA and CDR2 SQIVND (reference sequence). Deletions cut 8 bases from V and 3 bases from J, with 4 bases between. CDR3 size: 10 residues. The chain's CDR3 is CASPYTEAFF. For the CDR3, the DNA is TGTGCCAGTCCCTACACTGAAGCTTTCTTT.

The J gene is TRBJ2-1, the V gene TRBV4-3; D perhaps matches TRBD2 (6 bases). The germline V gene encodes CDR1 LGHNA and CDR2 YSLEER. This CDR3 region has 16 residues. Trimming removed 1 base from V and 7 bases from J, with 17 bases in between. The CDR3 protein is CASSQGAVAGFNEQFF. DNA for the CDR3: TGCGCCAGCAGCCAAGGGGCAGTCGCGGGATTTAATGAGCAGTTCTTC.

J is TRBJ2-7 and V is TRBV11-2; D not certain. Germline V gives CDR1 SGHAT, CDR2 FQNNGV. The V end was cut by 0 bases, the J end by 5 bases, with 11 bases between. The CDR3 sequence is 14 residues long. The CDR3 sequence: CASSLEASNHEQYF. In DNA form, the CDR3 reads TGTGCCAGCAGCTTAGAAGCGAGCAACCACGAGCAGTACTTC.

The chain recombines TRBV19 with TRBJ2-2; D remains ambiguous. This CDR3 comprises 14 residues. Per germline, CDR1 LNHDA and CDR2 SQIVND (reference sequence). V lost 5 bases to trimming and J lost 9 bases, with 16 bases between them. The CDR3 DNA is TGTGCCAGTAGTGGTGGGCAGCCCAGCCGGGAGCTGTTTTTT. This sequence encodes CASSGGQPSRELFF.

The V and J genes are TRBV5-1 and TRBJ1-1; D ambiguous. V shed 2 bases and J shed 8 bases, with 13 bases lying between them. The V gene's germline CDR1 is SGHRS and CDR2 YFSETQ. The CDR3 sequence is 13 residues long. The CDR3 nucleotides are TGCGCCAGCAGCTTAGCCCCCACGCAAGAAGCTTTCTTT. It encodes CASSLAPTQEAFF. Full variable domain (missing parts from reference TRBV5-1 and TRBJ1-1): KAGVTQTPRYLIKTRGQQVTLSCSPISGHRSVSWYQQTPGQGLQFLFEYFSETQRNKGNFPGRFSGRQFSNSRSEMNVSTLELGDSALYLCASSLAPTQEAFFGQGTRLTVV.

The chain has TRBV6-5 and TRBJ2-2; TRBD1 agrees at 8 bases. Trimming took 6 bases from V and 6 from J; bases not matched to a gene: 3. CDR3 length: 13 amino acids. CDR1 is MNHEY and CDR2 is SVGAGI in the germline V gene. Here the CDR3 reads CASRTGVAGELFF. CDR3 sequence (DNA): TGTGCCAGCAGGACAGGGGTGGCCGGGGAGCTGTTTTTT.

The V gene is TRBV3-1 (or the pseudogene TRBV3-2), the J gene TRBJ2-7; D not certain. CDR1 is LGHDT, CDR2 YNNKEL, per germline (reference sequence). V was trimmed by 4 bases and J by 7 bases, leaving 17 bases between them. The CDR3 has 14 residues. The CDR3 DNA follows: TGTGCCAGCAGCCTGACGGAGTGGCGTAGGGAGCAGTACTTC. It yields the protein CASSLTEWRREQYF.

V is TRBV7-2 and J is TRBJ2-7, with 8 nucleotides matching TRBD2. CDR1 SGHTA and CDR2 FQGNSA come from the germline V gene. V dropped 5 bases and J dropped 0; count of bases not matched to a gene: 3. The CDR3 covers 14 residues. This chain's CDR3 is CASSPSGSSYEQYF. The CDR3 region has the DNA TGTGCCAGCAGCCCGAGCGGGAGCTCCTACGAGCAGTACTTC.